The 27 T cell receptor beta chains below come from one sample, sequenced in a study of blood T cell repertoires in COVID-19. Measured with immunoSEQ multiplex PCR; TCRdb has only the in-frame clones, and not every one. This sample has 130,000 to 150,000 clones, with 88% found just once. The sequencing sample was made of PBMCs or T cells enriched from blood (not recorded which). All receptors come from a woman aged 25 to 39 with acute COVID-19.

The chain couples TRBV5-1 to TRBJ2-2; D is possibly TRBD2 (6 bases). V was shortened by 5 bases and J by 4 bases, with 12 bases between the two germline ends. Germline V gives CDR1 SGHRS, CDR2 YFSETQ. This CDR3 contains 14 residues. In DNA form, the CDR3 reads TGCGCCAGCAGAGGAGGGAGCGGCACCGGGGAGCTGTTTTTT. Translating it yields CASRGGSGTGELFF.

The chain has TRBV11-2 and TRBJ2-1; D gene unclear. Germline lookup yields CDR1 SGHAT and CDR2 FQNNGV. The CDR3 runs to 15 residues. The ends were cut back, 1 base at V and 5 bases at J, with 12 bases in the middle. CDR3 coding DNA: TGTGCCAGCAGCTTAGCGGGTGGGTACGACAATGAGCAGTTCTTC. Translation gives CASSLAGGYDNEQFF.

V is TRBV6-5 and J is TRBJ2-7, with 8 bases aligning to TRBD1. This CDR3 spans 13 amino acids. Per the germline V gene, CDR1 is MNHEY and CDR2 is SVGAGI. The V and J ends lost 7 bases and 1 base, in that order; junction bases with no gene match: 3. CDR3 residues: CASINRGSYEQYF. The CDR3, as DNA: TGTGCCAGCATCAACAGGGGGTCCTACGAGCAGTACTTC.

The rearrangement links TRBV5-1 to TRBJ2-5; unclear D gene. V was shortened by 4 bases and J by 1 base, with 14 bases between the two germline ends. Germline-derived CDR1 and CDR2 are SGHRS and YFSETQ. The CDR3 has 15 amino acids. The CDR3 nucleotides read TGCGCCAGCAGCGACCACTTGGCAGGCCAAGAGACCCAGTACTTC. Encoded protein: CASSDHLAGQETQYF.

The gene calls are TRBV9 and TRBJ2-1, with a weak D call TRBD1 (6 bases). Germline V gene sequence: CDR1 SGDLS, CDR2 YYNGEE. With 0 bases removed from V and 6 bases from J, the gap between germline ends came to 16 bases. This CDR3 spans 16 amino acids. The CDR3 here is CASSVGVRGTSNEQFF. CDR3 bases: TGTGCCAGCAGCGTAGGGGTGAGGGGGACAAGCAATGAGCAGTTCTTC.

V usage is TRBV27 and J usage is TRBJ1-1, with 10 bases aligning to TRBD1. V dropped 3 bases and J dropped 5; count of bases not matched to a gene: 3. The CDR3 covers 14 residues. CDR1 MNHEY and CDR2 SMNVEV come from the germline V gene (reference sequence). CDR3 sequence: CASSLTGGRTEAFF. The CDR3 nucleotides read TGTGCCAGCAGTTTGACAGGGGGCAGGACTGAAGCTTTCTTT.

The chain carries TRBV7-9 and TRBJ1-2; TRBD1 matches 8 bases. The germline CDR1 and CDR2 sequences are SEHNR and FQNEAQ (reference sequence). This CDR3 is 15 amino acids long. V gave up 0 bases and J gave up 4 bases; unmatched junction bases: 4. CDR3 DNA sequence: TGTGCCAGCAGCTTAGCGGGACAGGACCCCTATGGCTACACCTTC. Translated: CASSLAGQDPYGYTF.

V and J are TRBV20-1 and TRBJ2-5, with 13 bases matching TRBD2. Germline CDR1 is DFQATT and CDR2 is SNEGSKA (reference sequence). There are 15 residues in the CDR3. With V trimmed by 3 bases and J by 5 bases, 6 bases remained unmatched. For the CDR3, the DNA is TGCAGTGCTAGTGGGACTAGCGGGATATATGAGACCCAGTACTTC. It specifies CSASGTSGIYETQYF.

A few counts support this clone. Other DNA variants within this sample encode the same CDR3. The chain carries TRBV11-2 and TRBJ2-7; 8 positions agree with TRBD2. V was clipped by 5 bases and J by 3 bases; unmatched bases: 6. Germline assignment: CDR1 SGHAT and CDR2 FQNNGV. The CDR3 has 14 amino acids. CDR3 DNA sequence: TGTGCCAGCAGCCTGGGGCTAGCGGGCTACGAGCAGTACTTC. The encoded protein is CASSLGLAGYEQYF.

The chain uses TRBV29-1 and TRBJ1-1; D is perhaps TRBD1 (5 bases). V lost 1 base to trimming and J lost 6 bases, with 15 bases between them. Germline V gene data show CDR1 as SQVTM and CDR2 as ANQGSEA. The CDR3 contains 14 residues. CDR3 coding DNA: TGCAGCGTTGAAGGGGGGGAGGGGATTCCTGAAGCTTTCTTT. It specifies CSVEGGEGIPEAFF.

This clone was observed a handful of times. The chain couples TRBV6-4 to TRBJ2-1, with TRBD2 identical over 12 bases. The CDR3 is 16 residues long. CDR1 is MRHNA, CDR2 SNTAGT, per germline. V was clipped by 2 bases and J by 5 bases; unmatched bases: 4. The CDR3 DNA reads TGTGCCAGCAGTGACGGGGGACTAGCGGGCCACAATGAGCAGTTCTTC. It encodes CASSDGGLAGHNEQFF.

The V gene is TRBV7-8, the J gene TRBJ2-7, with D possibly matching TRBD1 (6 bases). Germline V gives CDR1 SGHVS, CDR2 FQNEAQ. Trimming shortened V by 5 bases and J by 3 bases, and 17 bases separated the two germline ends. This CDR3 is built from 15 residues. CDR3 protein: CASSVTGWGYYEQYF. The DNA of the CDR3 is TGTGCCAGCAGCGTGACAGGTTGGGGTTACTACGAGCAGTACTTC.

This clone was observed at least ten times. The DNA of the CDR3 is TGTGCCAGCAGCTTAGCAACAGGGTCTGGCGAGCAGTACTTC. Its translation is CASSLATGSGEQYF. J is TRBJ2-7 and V is TRBV7-2; weak D call: TRBD1 (6 bases). The CDR3 is 14 residues long. V was shortened by 0 bases and J by 6 bases, with 12 bases between the two germline ends. Germline lookup yields CDR1 SGHTA and CDR2 FQGNSA.

V gene TRBV6-5 combines with J gene TRBJ2-1; a possible D gene is TRBD2 (6 bases). V was trimmed by 0 bases and J by 5 bases, leaving 11 bases between them. The germline V gene encodes CDR1 MNHEY and CDR2 SVGAGI. This CDR3 has 15 amino acids. Written as DNA, the CDR3 is TGTGCCAGCAGTTACTCGTTGACTAGTAACAATGAGCAGTTCTTC. It is translated as CASSYSLTSNNEQFF.

The rearrangement joins TRBV7-2 to TRBJ2-7, with 9 bases fitting TRBD2. Germline trimming cut 3 bases from V and 0 bases from J; bases unmatched to any gene: 9. This CDR3 has 17 amino acids. Looked up from germline, CDR1 is SGHTA and CDR2 is FQGNSA. The CDR3 is CASSFPSGAISSYEQYF. DNA of the CDR3: TGTGCCAGCAGCTTTCCTAGCGGGGCAATAAGCTCCTACGAGCAGTACTTC. The full variable domain, its missing parts supplied by reference TRBV7-2 and TRBJ2-7, is GAGVSQSPSNKVTEKGKDVELRCDPISGHTALYWYRQSLGQGLEFLIYFQGNSAPDKSGLPSDRFSAERTGGSVSTLTIQRTQQEDSAVYLCASSFPSGAISSYEQYFGPGTRLTVT.

The V and J genes are TRBV10-3 and TRBJ2-7, with 8 bases identical to TRBD1. Germline V gene sequence: CDR1 ENHRY, CDR2 SYGVKD. V lost 4 bases to trimming and J lost 3 bases; unmatched junction nucleotides: 5. This CDR3 contains 14 residues. The CDR3 spells CAISAGGSYYEQYF. As DNA, the CDR3 is TGTGCCATCAGTGCAGGGGGCTCCTACTACGAGCAGTACTTC.

This clone has just a few counts. V gene TRBV27 combines with J gene TRBJ1-1; 9 nucleotides align to TRBD1. Germline CDR1 MNHEY, CDR2 SMNVEV (reference sequence). This CDR3 region has 13 residues. The J segment lost 3 bases and the V segment lost 8 bases, leaving 4 bases of the junction unmatched. CDR3 nucleotides: TGTGCCAGCCGGGACAGGGTTGACACTGAAGCTTTCTTT. It codes for CASRDRVDTEAFF.

The chain joins TRBV6-5 to TRBJ1-1; perhaps TRBD1 as D (5 bases). The CDR3 covers 12 residues. Per germline, CDR1 MNHEY and CDR2 SVGAGI. V lost 10 bases, J lost 1 base, and 10 bases lay in between. CDR3 sequence reads: CAIRGSNTEAFF. The CDR3 region has the DNA TGTGCCATTCGGGGGTCGAACACTGAAGCTTTCTTT.

Concerning this clone: One end of the junction is discordant with germline, which a read error may explain. The rearrangement joins TRBV6-1 to TRBJ2-2; the D gene is possibly TRBD1 (5 bases). CDR1 is MNHNS, CDR2 SASEGT, per germline. The CDR3 has 15 residues. CDR3 in DNA: TGTGCCAGCAGCGAAGGGGTAGCCAACACCGGGGAGCTGTTTTTT. Its protein is CASSEGVANTGELFF.

The rearrangement joins TRBV9 to TRBJ1-4; the D is unclear. The CDR3 has 16 amino acids. Trimming shortened V by 0 bases and J by 5 bases, and 14 bases separated the two germline ends. Per the germline V gene, CDR1 is SGDLS and CDR2 is YYNGEE. CDR3 coding DNA: TGTGCCAGCAGCGTAGGTGACGGAAGACTCAATGAAAAACTGTTTTTT. It translates to CASSVGDGRLNEKLFF. Looking up the rest from reference TRBV9 and TRBJ1-4 gives the full variable domain: DSGVTQTPKHLITATGQRVTLRCSPRSGDLSVYWYQQSLDQGLQFLIQYYNGEERAKGNILERFSAQQFPDLHSELNLSSLELGDSALYFCASSVGDGRLNEKLFFGSGTQLSVL.

The chain has TRBV18 and TRBJ1-2, with 7 bases identical to TRBD1. The CDR3 covers 14 residues. V lost 4 bases and J lost 9; bases outside the gene matches: 11. Germline V lookup: CDR1 KGHSH, CDR2 LQKENI. The CDR3 reads CASSLGQSVESYTF. DNA for the CDR3: TGTGCCAGCTCACTGGGACAGTCCGTCGAAAGCTACACCTTC.

The rearrangement joins TRBV5-1 to TRBJ2-1; TRBD1 matches 7 bases. The J segment lost 2 bases and the V segment lost 4 bases, leaving 6 bases of the junction unmatched. The CDR3 contains 15 residues. Germline values: CDR1 SGHRS, CDR2 YFSETQ. In DNA form, the CDR3 reads TGCGCCAGCAGCCAGGGACAGCCTACCTACAATGAGCAGTTCTTC. It specifies CASSQGQPTYNEQFF. The full variable domain, in which reference TRBV5-1 and TRBJ2-1 provide the parts outside the CDR3, is KAGVTQTPRYLIKTRGQQVTLSCSPISGHRSVSWYQQTPGQGLQFLFEYFSETQRNKGNFPGRFSGRQFSNSRSEMNVSTLELGDSALYLCASSQGQPTYNEQFFGPGTRLTVL.

This sequence joins TRBV18 and TRBJ2-7; D is undetermined. Per germline, CDR1 KGHSH and CDR2 LQKENI. The ends were cut back, 3 bases at V and 6 bases at J, with 6 bases in the middle. This CDR3 has 11 residues. Here the CDR3 reads CASSPGTEQYF. The CDR3 DNA reads TGTGCCAGCTCACCTGGCACCGAGCAGTACTTC.

This chain connects TRBV28 to TRBJ1-2; 8 positions match TRBD1. V shed 6 bases, J shed 7 bases, and the junction held 13 bases outside the gene matches. In germline, CDR1 is MDHEN, CDR2 SYDVKM. This CDR3 has 15 amino acids. CDR3 sequence: CASRDSGQGSGGYTF. CDR3 bases: TGTGCCAGCAGAGATAGTGGACAGGGATCAGGTGGCTACACCTTC.

The rearrangement joins TRBV21-1 to TRBJ2-7; the table's D call of TRBD2 was not tested on the DNA. TRBV21-1 is an annotated pseudogene. CDR3 size: 15 residues. The CDR3 spells CASSFRVNRRYEQYF. The CDR3 DNA reads TGTGCCAGCAGCTTTCGGGTAAATCGACGCTACGAGCAGTACTTC.

Here the CDR3 reads CASSWDSPYGYTF. CDR3 nucleotides: TGTGCCAGCAGTTGGGACAGCCCCTATGGCTACACCTTC. The rearrangement joins TRBV28 to TRBJ1-2, with TRBD1 matching 7 bases. The CDR3 has 13 amino acids. The germline V gene has CDR1 MDHEN and CDR2 SYDVKM. The trim removed 4 bases at V and 4 bases at J, leaving 3 bases unmatched.

Only one count was recorded for this clone. This chain joins TRBV27 and TRBJ2-6, with D hard to call. The CDR3 length is 14 residues. V lost 6 bases to trimming and J lost 0 bases, with 6 bases between them. Germline V gene sequence: CDR1 MNHEY, CDR2 SMNVEV (reference sequence). The CDR3 DNA reads as TGTGCCAGCAGATATATCTCTGGGGCCAACGTCCTGACTTTC. Amino acid sequence: CASRYISGANVLTF.